The following is a TCR beta chain sequence with its context. Its target is not known. These data originate in a study of shared clonotypes between healthy human individuals. Germline lookup yields CDR1 SGHTA and CDR2 FQGNSA. The CDR3 spans 16 residues. Trimming removed 1 base from V and 1 base from J, with 11 bases in between. General study findings and limits: Naive subsets, compared against memory subsets, generally had larger estimated richness values. Non-shared clonotypes had lower generation probabilities than those shared by all four donors. Sequencing depth was expected to influence donor clonotype sharing.

Some clones are missing from TCRdb's copy, which holds only in-frame ones; the method was immunoSEQ multiplex PCR. The sample includes over a million clones, 65% to 80% seen only once; the top ten take about 1.5%. Sequenced input: memory CD4+ T cells sorted from blood. Subset here: CD45RA-negative fraction. The chain uses TRBV7-2 and TRBJ1-5, with D tentatively TRBD1 (6 bases). The TCR was taken from a man aged 18 to 29 in good health. The CDR3 spells CASSLVGAGSNQPQHF. The CDR3 DNA follows: TGTGCCAGCAGCTTAGTGGGGGCGGGGAGCAATCAGCCCCAGCATTTT. The complete variable domain, with remaining parts taken from reference TRBV7-2 and TRBJ1-5, reads GAGVSQSPSNKVTEKGKDVELRCDPISGHTALYWYRQSLGQGLEFLIYFQGNSAPDKSGLPSDRFSAERTGGSVSTLTIQRTQQEDSAVYLCASSLVGAGSNQPQHFGDGTRLSIL.